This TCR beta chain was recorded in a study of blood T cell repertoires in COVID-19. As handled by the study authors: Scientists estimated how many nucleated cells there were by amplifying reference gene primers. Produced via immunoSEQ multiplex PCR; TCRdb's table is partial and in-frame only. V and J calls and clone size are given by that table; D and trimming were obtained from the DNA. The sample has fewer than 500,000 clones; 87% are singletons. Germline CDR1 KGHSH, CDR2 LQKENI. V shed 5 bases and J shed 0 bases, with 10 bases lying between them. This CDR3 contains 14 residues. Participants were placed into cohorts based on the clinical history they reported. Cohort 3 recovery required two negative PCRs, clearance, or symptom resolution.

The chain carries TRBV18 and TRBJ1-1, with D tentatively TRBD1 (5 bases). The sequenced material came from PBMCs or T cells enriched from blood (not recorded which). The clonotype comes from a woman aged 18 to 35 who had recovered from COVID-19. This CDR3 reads CASSEDSLNTEAFF. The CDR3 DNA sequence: TGTGCCAGCTCAGAAGACAGCCTGAACACTGAAGCTTTCTTT.